This record concerns one TCR beta chain sequence. Seattle patients were enrolled while actively infected and followed longitudinally. This sample is part of a study of blood T cell repertoires in COVID-19. The overall study: Samples came from the United States, Italy and Spain, spanning acute and convalescent COVID-19. Sample material is recorded as cDNA or gDNA derived from T cells, B-cell-depleted T cells, or PBMCs.

Methods used by the authors: For nucleated cells, counts were estimated from reference gene primer amplification. Libraries were prepared by immunoSEQ multiplex PCR; TCRdb keeps only in-frame clonotypes and omits some of them. Clonal size and the V and J genes are those of that table, whereas D and trimming came from the DNA. The sample has just over 300,000 clones; around nine tenths are singletons. With V trimmed by 4 bases and J by 3 bases, 5 bases remained unmatched. The CDR3 loop spans 17 amino acids. Germline CDR1 SGHVS, CDR2 FQNEAQ. This rearrangement joins TRBV7-8 to TRBJ2-6, with 11 nucleotides matching TRBD1. The receptor was isolated from a woman aged 25 to 39 with COVID-19, enrolled during active disease. Sequencing was carried out using peripheral blood. CDR3 residues: CASSWTGGTFGANVLTF. The CDR3 DNA follows: TGTGCCAGCAGCTGGACAGGGGGCACCTTTGGGGCCAACGTCCTGACTTTC.